One and the same sample provided the 10 T cell receptor beta chains below, sequenced in a study of T cells expressing NK-cell markers (dated by TCRdb to the early 2020s). The method was 5' RACE. For sequencing, an Illumina HiSeq 2000 was employed. TCRdb reanalyzed the reads, keeping one entry per CDR3 protein sequence and omitting DNA. The table for this sample shows about 160,000 distinct CDR3 sequences. Of the sample, around 20% falls within the top ten clones. The sequenced sample was blood T cells: a sorted CD56 or NKG2C T cell subset, CD4+ or CD8+ T cells, or bulk PBMC T cells (not recorded which). The receptors derive from a man aged 18-75 years in good health.

This chain uses TRBV24-1 with TRBJ2-3; TCRdb reports TRBD1, a call that lacks DNA to check it against. Per germline, CDR1 KGHDR and CDR2 SFDVKD. The CDR3 has 13 residues. CDR3 sequence reads: CATGGGTPDTQYF.

The chain uses TRBV5-1 and TRBJ2-3. The CDR3 has 17 residues. CDR1 is SGHRS, CDR2 YFSETQ, per germline. The CDR3 is CASSLIGSRDDPNTQYF.

This chain connects TRBV7-6 to TRBJ2-1; TCRdb lists TRBD2, though no DNA is available to test this call. Germline V CDR1 and CDR2: SGHVS, FNYEAQ. The CDR3 contains 14 residues. The CDR3 region is CASRYVAGVNEQFF.

CDR3 sequence reads: CASSQQGPAEEQFF. V gene TRBV4-2 combines with J gene TRBJ2-1; the TCRdb call, TRBD1, lacks DNA for checking. The CDR3 is 14 residues long. From germline, CDR1 is LGHNA and CDR2 YNFKEQ.

The chain recombines TRBV4-1 with TRBJ1-5. CDR1 and CDR2 (germline): MGHRA, YSYEKL. CDR3 length: 15 residues. The chain's CDR3 is CASSQATVPNQPQHF.

V is TRBV12-3 or TRBV12-4 and J is TRBJ1-5; TCRdb's D call, TRBD1, is unchecked because there is no DNA. The CDR3 covers 16 residues. CDR3 sequence: CASSTISTGGNQPQHF.

The genes are TRBV30 and TRBJ2-2; TCRdb reports TRBD1, a call that lacks DNA to check it against. Per the germline V gene, CDR1 is GTSNPN and CDR2 is SVGIG (reference sequence). The CDR3 consists of 15 residues. The chain's CDR3 is CAWSRAETVTGELFF. The entire variable domain, with the rest obtained from reference TRBV30 and TRBJ2-2, is as follows: SQTIHQWPATLVQPVGSPLSLECTVEGTSNPNLYWYRQAAGRGLQLLFYSVGIGQISSEVPQNLSASRPQDRQFILSSKKLLLSDSGFYLCAWSRAETVTGELFFGEGSRLTVL.

The chain joins TRBV6-1 to TRBJ2-3; TCRdb's D call, TRBD1, is unchecked because there is no DNA. The CDR3 covers 14 residues. Germline lookup yields CDR1 MNHNS and CDR2 SASEGT. CDR3 sequence reads: CASRGGPHTDTQYF.

The V call is TRBV7-6, the J call TRBJ1-2; TCRdb's assignment of TRBD1 cannot be checked, as there is no DNA. The length of the CDR3 is 16 residues. The germline CDR1 and CDR2 sequences are SGHVS and FNYEAQ. This CDR3 reads CASSRFGGRLGYGYTF. The variable domain in full, completed from reference TRBV7-6 and TRBJ1-2, reads GAGVSQSPRYKVTKRGQDVALRCDPISGHVSLYWYRQALGQGPEFLTYFNYEAQQDKSGLPNDRFSAERPEGSISTLTIQRTEQRDSAMYRCASSRFGGRLGYGYTFGSGTRLTVV.

CDR3 protein: CASSDPGETEAFF. The gene calls are TRBV9 and TRBJ1-1; TCRdb proposes TRBD1, but this gene call is untestable without DNA. In germline, CDR1 is SGDLS, CDR2 YYNGEE. The CDR3 consists of 13 residues.